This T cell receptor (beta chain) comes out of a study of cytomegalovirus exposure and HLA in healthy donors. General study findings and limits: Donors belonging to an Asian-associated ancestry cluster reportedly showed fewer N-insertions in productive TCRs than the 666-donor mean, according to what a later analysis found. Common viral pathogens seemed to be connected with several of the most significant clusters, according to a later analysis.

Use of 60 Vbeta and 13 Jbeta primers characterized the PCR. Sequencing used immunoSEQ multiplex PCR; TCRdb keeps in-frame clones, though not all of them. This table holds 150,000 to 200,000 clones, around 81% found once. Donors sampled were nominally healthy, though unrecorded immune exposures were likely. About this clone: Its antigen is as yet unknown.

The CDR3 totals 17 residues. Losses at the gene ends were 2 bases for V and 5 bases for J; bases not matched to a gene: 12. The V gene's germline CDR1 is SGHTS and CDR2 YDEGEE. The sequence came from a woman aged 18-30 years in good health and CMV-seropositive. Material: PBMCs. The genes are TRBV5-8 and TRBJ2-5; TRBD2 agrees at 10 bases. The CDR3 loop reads CASSFASGGARLETQYF. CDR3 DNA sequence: TGTGCCAGCAGCTTTGCCAGCGGGGGGGCCAGGTTGGAGACCCAGTACTTC.